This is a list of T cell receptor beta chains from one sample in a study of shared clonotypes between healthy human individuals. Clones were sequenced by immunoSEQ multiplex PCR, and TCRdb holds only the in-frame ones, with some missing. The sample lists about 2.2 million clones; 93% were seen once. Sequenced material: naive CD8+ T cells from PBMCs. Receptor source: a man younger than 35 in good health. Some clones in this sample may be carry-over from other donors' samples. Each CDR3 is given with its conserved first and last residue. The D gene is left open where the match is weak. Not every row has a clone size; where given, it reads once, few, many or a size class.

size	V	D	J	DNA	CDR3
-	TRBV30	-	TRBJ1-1	TGTGCCTGGAACGTGGGGGTAATGAACACTGAAGCTTTCTTT	CAWNVGVMNTEAFF
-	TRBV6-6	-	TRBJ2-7	TGTGCCAGCAGGGGGACCCACGAGAGCTCCTACGAGCAGTACTTC	CASRGTHESSYEQYF
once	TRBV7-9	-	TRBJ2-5	TGTGCCAGCAGCCAACTTCAGGGGGGTGCCCCAGAGACCCAGTACTTC	CASSQLQGGAPETQYF
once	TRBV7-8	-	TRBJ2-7	TGTGCCAGCAGCCGCACCGGAAGCGGATCGAGCTACGAGCAGTACTTC	CASSRTGSGSSYEQYF
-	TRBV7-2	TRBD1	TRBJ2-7	TGTGCCAGCAGCCGCCGGGACAGCCCCTACGAGCAGTACTTC	CASSRRDSPYEQYF
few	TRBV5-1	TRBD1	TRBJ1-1	TGCGCCAGCACCCAGACAGGGGTGGGGACTGAAGCTTTCTTT	CASTQTGVGTEAFF
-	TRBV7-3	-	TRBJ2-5	TGTGCCAGCAGCCTGGACCCCGGGAGTAGAGAGACCCAGTACTTC	CASSLDPGSRETQYF
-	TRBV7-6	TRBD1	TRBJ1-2	TGTGCCAGCAGCTTAGGGACAGGGGCTAATGGCTACACCTTC	CASSLGTGANGYTF
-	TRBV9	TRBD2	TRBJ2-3	TGTGCCAGCAGCTCTAGCGGGAGGGCCGCTAGCACAGATACGCAGTATTTT	CASSSSGRAASTDTQYF
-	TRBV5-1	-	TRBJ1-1	TGCGCCAGCAGCCCGAGAGGGGAGATGAACACTGAAGCTTTCTTT	CASSPRGEMNTEAFF
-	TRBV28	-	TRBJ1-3	TGTGCCAGCAGTTTTGGGACTTCTGGAAACACCATATATTTT	CASSFGTSGNTIYF
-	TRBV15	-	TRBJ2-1	TGTGCCACCAGCGGTTACTCTTCAGATCCCGGGGCGTATGAGCAGTTCTTC	CATSGYSSDPGAYEQFF
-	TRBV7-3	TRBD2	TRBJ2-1	TGTGCCAGCAGCTTAACACCTAGCGGGGAACTACACAATGAGCAGTTCTTC	CASSLTPSGELHNEQFF
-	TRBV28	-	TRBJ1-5	TGTGCCAGCAGTCTGGGACAACGAAATCAGCCCCAGCATTTT	CASSLGQRNQPQHF
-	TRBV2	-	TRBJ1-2	TGTGCCAGCAGTGAAGGGGATCCAGCCCATGGCTACACCTTC	CASSEGDPAHGYTF
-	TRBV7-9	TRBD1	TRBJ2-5	TGTGCCAGCAGAACAGGGGGCCCAGGGGTGACCCAGTACTTC	CASRTGGPGVTQYF
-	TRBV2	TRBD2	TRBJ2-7	TGTGCCAGCAACCGAGGTTTAGCGGGAGGCTACGAGCAGTACTTC	CASNRGLAGGYEQYF
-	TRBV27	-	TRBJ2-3	TGTGCCAGCAGTTTATCGATACGGGGAGCGAGCACAGATACGCAGTATTTT	CASSLSIRGASTDTQYF
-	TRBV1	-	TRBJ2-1	TGCACCAGCAGCCAGCCACAGGGGGCGAGGGCCTACAATGAGCAGTTCTTC	CTSSQPQGARAYNEQFF
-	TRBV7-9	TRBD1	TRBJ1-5	TGTGCCAGCAGCTTATACGACAGGGAGACAAATCAGCCCCAGCATTTT	CASSLYDRETNQPQHF